This T cell receptor beta chain was recovered during a study of blood T cell repertoires in COVID-19. Study context: Researchers got acute and convalescent COVID-19 samples from the United States, Italy and Spain.

Sequencing was performed with immunoSEQ multiplex PCR; in TCRdb, only in-frame clones are kept and a portion is missing. The table lists 210,000 or so clones, 70% to 90% of them singletons. V lost 5 bases, J lost 5 bases, and 9 bases stayed unmatched. CDR1 and CDR2 (germline): SEHNR, FQNEAQ (reference sequence). This CDR3 contains 15 residues. The study recruited people aged about 18 to 89 years across some 23 US areas. Clinical histories supplied by participants themselves formed the basis of cohort assignment. The specimen was PBMCs or T cells enriched from blood (not recorded which). The chain couples TRBV7-9 to TRBJ1-2; 9 positions agree with TRBD1. The TCR was taken from a man aged 25 to 45 who had recovered from COVID-19. The CDR3: CASSSQQGAGYGYTF. CDR3 DNA: TGTGCCAGCAGCAGTCAACAGGGGGCGGGGTATGGCTACACCTTC.